The 20 T cell receptor beta chains below all came from one sample that was sequenced in a study of blood T cell repertoires in COVID-19. Libraries were prepared by immunoSEQ multiplex PCR; TCRdb keeps only in-frame clonotypes and omits some of them. The repertoire has fewer than 150,000 clones, roughly 85% of them found once; the top ten carry around 5.5%. The sequenced sample was peripheral blood. The receptors come from an older woman with COVID-19, enrolled during active disease.

The CDR3 protein is CASSPGTGQSTNYGYTF. Here the CDR3 DNA reads TGTGCCAGCAGCCCCGGGACAGGACAGAGCACTAACTATGGCTACACCTTC. The chain employs TRBV7-9 and TRBJ1-2; 8 nucleotides agree with TRBD1. CDR1 and CDR2 (germline): SEHNR, FQNEAQ (reference sequence). The junction had 11 bases not matched to a gene; V was cut back by 5 bases and J by 0 bases. The CDR3 runs to 17 residues.

This chain joins TRBV30 and TRBJ1-1; D is uncertain. The CDR3 runs to 11 residues. Trimming took off 8 bases at V and 1 base at J, with 8 bases between the two ends. The germline V gene has CDR1 GTSNPN and CDR2 SVGIG (reference sequence). The DNA for the CDR3 is TGTGCCAGCGAGAGGAACACTGAAGCTTTCTTT. Translation: CASERNTEAFF.

The chain employs TRBV19 and TRBJ1-5, with D perhaps TRBD1 (6 bases). The CDR3 is made up of 12 amino acids. Deletions cut 3 bases from V and 6 bases from J, with 6 bases between. The germline CDR1 and CDR2 sequences are LNHDA and SQIVND (reference sequence). CDR3 sequence (DNA): TGTGCCAGTAGTATGGGGGCTCAGCCCCAGCATTTT. Translated: CASSMGAQPQHF.

The chain couples TRBV15 to TRBJ2-1; 9 bases match TRBD2. There are 16 residues in the CDR3. CDR1 is LNHNV and CDR2 is YYDKDF in the germline V gene (reference sequence). Trimming removed 0 bases from V and 4 bases from J; junction bases left unmatched: 4. The CDR3, as DNA: TGTGCCACCAGCAGAGATATGGCGGGGGGGTACAATGAGCAGTTCTTC. This translates into CATSRDMAGGYNEQFF.

The V and J genes are TRBV7-9 and TRBJ1-3, with D possibly matching TRBD1 (6 bases). The CDR3 consists of 16 residues. Germline V CDR1 and CDR2: SEHNR, FQNEAQ (reference sequence). Trimming left V 7 bases short and J 0 bases short, with 16 bases between. Written as DNA, the CDR3 is TGTGCCAGCACCAACAGGGAATCGGACTCTGGAAACACCATATATTTT. Translated: CASTNRESDSGNTIYF.

J is TRBJ2-5 and V is TRBV3-1 (or the pseudogene TRBV3-2), with TRBD2 matching 13 bases. CDR3 length equals 16 residues. The V and J ends lost 0 bases and 5 bases, in that order; junction bases with no gene match: 3. Germline CDR1 is LGHDT and CDR2 is YNNKEL (reference sequence). The DNA for the CDR3 is TGTGCCAGCAGCCAAGAACTAGCGGGGGGGCGTGAGACCCAGTACTTC. This gives the protein CASSQELAGGRETQYF.

The J gene is TRBJ2-7, the V gene TRBV19, with 11 bases identical to TRBD2. CDR1 and CDR2 (germline): LNHDA, SQIVND (reference sequence). CDR3 size: 16 residues. The ends lost 5 bases at V and 2 bases at J; junction bases unmatched: 8. Here the CDR3 reads CASSSRRLAGTYEQYF. The CDR3 DNA sequence: TGTGCCAGTAGTTCCCGGAGACTAGCGGGGACCTACGAGCAGTACTTC.

The rearrangement joins TRBV2 to TRBJ2-7, with 12 nucleotides matching TRBD2. Germline V gene lookup returns CDR1 SNHLY and CDR2 FYNNEI. The J segment lost 5 bases and the V segment lost 5 bases, leaving 7 bases of the junction unmatched. The CDR3 is 15 residues long. CDR3 protein: CASSLAGGPTNEQYF. DNA for the CDR3: TGTGCCAGCAGTCTAGCGGGGGGGCCGACAAACGAGCAGTACTTC. Using reference TRBV2 and TRBJ2-7 for the parts outside the CDR3, the full variable domain is EPEVTQTPSHQVTQMGQEVILRCVPISNHLYFYWYRQILGQKVEFLVSFYNNEISEKSEIFDDQFSVERPDGSNFTLKIRSTKLEDSAMYFCASSLAGGPTNEQYFGPGTRLTVT.

V is TRBV18 and J is TRBJ1-6, with 11 bases that match TRBD1. The CDR3 has 14 residues. V shed 8 bases and J 10 bases; nucleotides not matched to a gene: 7. Germline V gene sequence: CDR1 KGHSH, CDR2 LQKENI. The CDR3 nucleotides read TGTGCCAGCCCACGGGACAGGGGGGACTCACCCCTCCACTTT. Protein product: CASPRDRGDSPLHF. Based on the CDR3 plus reference TRBV18 and TRBJ1-6, the full variable domain is NAGVMQNPRHLVRRRGQEARLRCSPMKGHSHVYWYRQLPEEGLKFMVYLQKENIIDESGMPKERFSAEFPKEGPSILRIQQVVRGDSAAYFCASPRDRGDSPLHFGNGTRLTVT.

The V and J genes are TRBV2 and TRBJ2-3; D is unresolved. Germline V lookup: CDR1 SNHLY, CDR2 FYNNEI. Trimming took off 1 base at V and 2 bases at J, with 10 bases between the two ends. The CDR3 runs to 15 residues. The DNA for the CDR3 is TGTGCCAGCAGTGAAGTGGCCTCAAACACAGATACGCAGTATTTT. Amino acids: CASSEVASNTDTQYF.

This chain joins TRBV6-1 and TRBJ1-4; D is unresolved. Deletions cut 2 bases from V and 0 bases from J, with 13 bases between. The V gene's germline CDR1 is MNHNS and CDR2 SASEGT. The CDR3 totals 17 residues. CDR3 nucleotides: TGTGCCAGCAGTGAATTTGATAAGACTGCAACTAATGAAAAACTGTTTTTT. Protein product: CASSEFDKTATNEKLFF.

This clone came up a few times. This chain links TRBV9 with TRBJ2-1; a possible D gene is TRBD1 (7 bases). The CDR3 length is 16 residues. The V end was cut by 0 bases, the J end by 3 bases, with 13 bases between. Germline V gene sequence: CDR1 SGDLS, CDR2 YYNGEE. The CDR3 DNA follows: TGTGCCAGCAGCGTAGGTGCAGGGGGGATCTACAATGAGCAGTTCTTC. Translating gives CASSVGAGGIYNEQFF.

The rearrangement links TRBV4-3 to TRBJ1-2; 7 bases match TRBD1. Unmatched junction bases numbered 6, after V lost 0 bases and J lost 2 bases. Germline values: CDR1 LGHNA, CDR2 YSLEER. This CDR3 region has 16 residues. CDR3 sequence: CASSQEQWDSNYGYTF. The CDR3, as DNA: TGCGCCAGCAGCCAAGAACAATGGGACAGCAACTATGGCTACACCTTC.

This chain uses TRBV7-3 with TRBJ1-1, with a weak D call TRBD1 (5 bases). Germline CDR1 and CDR2: SGHTA and FQGTGA. The CDR3 has 15 residues. Trimming took 2 bases from V and 3 from J, leaving 13 bases between them. The CDR3 nucleotides are TGTGCCAGCAGCTTAGCAGGGCCTACGCACACTGAAGCTTTCTTT. As protein: CASSLAGPTHTEAFF.

The V call is TRBV7-9, the J call TRBJ1-2; D is uncertain. V lost 3 bases, J lost 3 bases, and 14 bases lay in between. The CDR3 loop spans 15 amino acids. Per germline, CDR1 SEHNR and CDR2 FQNEAQ (reference sequence). Written as DNA, the CDR3 is TGTGCCAGCAGCTTTGGGTTCGTCAGGTACTATGGCTACACCTTC. Translated, it gives CASSFGFVRYYGYTF.

This clone occurred a few times. V is TRBV21-1 and J is TRBJ2-5; the table's D call of TRBD1 was not tested on the DNA. TRBV21-1 is listed as a pseudogene. CDR3 size: 18 residues. The CDR3 coding sequence is TGTGCCAGCAGCAAAGGAAGTTGGCGGACAGGGGGAAAAGAGACCCAGTACTTC. Residues: CASSKGSWRTGGKETQYF.

J is TRBJ1-6 and V is TRBV9; perhaps TRBD1 as D (5 bases). The germline CDR1 and CDR2 sequences are SGDLS and YYNGEE. Trimming pared 0 bases from V and 10 bases from J, leaving 20 bases between. The length of the CDR3 is 17 residues. CDR3 in amino acids: CASSVDYRREGHSPLHF. The CDR3 nucleotides are TGTGCCAGCAGCGTAGATTACAGGAGGGAGGGCCACTCACCCCTCCACTTT. Drawing the rest from reference TRBV9 and TRBJ1-6, the complete variable domain is DSGVTQTPKHLITATGQRVTLRCSPRSGDLSVYWYQQSLDQGLQFLIQYYNGEERAKGNILERFSAQQFPDLHSELNLSSLELGDSALYFCASSVDYRREGHSPLHFGNGTRLTVT.

The V gene is TRBV13, the J gene TRBJ2-6; 10 bases map to TRBD1. This CDR3 is built from 17 residues. Germline loops: CDR1 PRHDT, CDR2 FYEKMQ (reference sequence). After removal of 6 bases from V and 4 bases from J, the junction contained 9 bases not matched to a gene. CDR3 in DNA: TGTGCCAGCAGGCTCGAGGGACAGGGGCTAGGGGCCAACGTCCTGACTTTC. Residues: CASRLEGQGLGANVLTF.

This clone has a handful of counts. This chain joins TRBV9 and TRBJ2-2; D might be TRBD2 (6 bases). V lost 0 bases and J lost 7, with 13 bases in between. CDR3 length: 15 residues. CDR1 and CDR2 (germline): SGDLS, YYNGEE. In DNA form, the CDR3 reads TGTGCCAGCAGCGTAGGTACTAGCCGGGTCGGGGAGCTGTTTTTT. Protein: CASSVGTSRVGELFF.

The chain has TRBV28 and TRBJ1-5, with TRBD1 matching over 11 bases. The germline gives CDR1 MDHEN, CDR2 SYDVKM. Trimming at V came to 6 bases and at J to 2 bases, leaving 12 bases not matched to a gene. The CDR3 sequence is 18 residues long. In DNA form, the CDR3 reads TGTGCCAGCAGGCCGGGACAGGGGGTCGAGGGGGGCAATCAGCCCCAGCATTTT. Protein product: CASRPGQGVEGGNQPQHF.